This T cell receptor (beta chain) was recovered during a study of T cell responses to AZD1222 COVID-19 vaccine. Notes on the study in general: Only a handful of AZD1222 recipients, six or seven in all, had baseline seropositivity.

This clone showed up just a few times. Antigen specificity is unknown. The table came from immunoSEQ multiplex PCR; TCRdb's copy has only in-frame clones and leaves some out. The table records about 94,000 clones, more than 75% of them present only once. The CDR3 sequence is 14 residues long. V was clipped by 4 bases and J by 2 bases, with 11 bases between them. CDR1 is SNHLY and CDR2 is FYNNEI in the germline V gene. Researchers grouped second doses given at about 4 or about 12 weeks into one pool. Sequencing was performed on peripheral blood, taken 28 days after the second AZD1222 dose. This TCR derives from an adult who received the AZD1222 COVID-19 vaccine. V and J are TRBV2 and TRBJ2-5; D is unresolved. DNA for the CDR3: TGTGCCAGCAGTGGCGCTGCGGAGCAAGAGACCCAGTACTTC. Translated: CASSGAAEQETQYF.